The text below deals with one T cell receptor beta chain. No antigen is known for it. TCR beta from blood CD8+ and CD4+ T cells was sequenced. This record comes from a study of CD8 T cells in Susac syndrome. Random hexamers were used to reverse transcribe the RNA input (about 0.5 to 1 ug). The TCR beta CDR3 was amplified by immunoSEQ multiplex PCR across 54 Vbeta, 13 Jbeta. One entry per CDR3 protein results from TCRdb running MiXCR on the immunoSEQ multiplex PCR reads. The sample has 90,000 or so distinct CDR3 sequences; about 93% are singletons. Germline values: CDR1 LGHDT, CDR2 YNNKEL (reference sequence). The CDR3 length is 15 residues. Deletions cut 0 bases from V and 4 bases from J, with 12 bases between. Overall study findings and caveats: The study's TCR sequencing and HLA analysis covered a relatively small number of individuals, and the study acknowledged this.

What was sequenced was CD8+ T cells from PBMCs. The TCR originated in a human donor in good health. The chain links TRBV3-1 to TRBJ2-5; D is unresolved. The CDR3 sequence is CASSQDLGSRETQYF. DNA of the CDR3: TGTGCCAGCAGCCAAGATCTGGGTAGCCGAGAGACCCAGTACTTC.